This TCR beta chain is drawn from a study of CD8+CD57+ T cells in acquired aplastic anemia. Study information: The average for DNA from sorted CD4+ and CD8+ cells was 3.2 ug. The study obtained around 10 million reads on average for CD4+ cells from healthy donors. Study conclusions and caveats: A set of about 30 CD8+ CDR3 sequences was shared between patients and controls, and these sequences appeared highly expressed in patients. Simpson's diversity of CD8+ cells was not significantly different in patients compared with controls.

Template material for TCR beta VDJ and CDR3 profiling consisted of genomic DNA. TCRdb re-derived calls from the reads in MiXCR, one entry per CDR3 protein. The profile shows around 150,000 distinct CDR3 sequences, approximately 40% of them singletons. Per germline, CDR1 MNHNS and CDR2 SASEGT. V shed 6 bases and J shed 2 bases, with 10 bases lying between them. The CDR3 has 13 residues. This clonotype was recorded many times. Its specificity is unknown. The specimen was sorted CD4+, CD8+, or CD8+CD57+ T cells (not recorded which) from PBMCs. The genes are TRBV6-1 and TRBJ1-2; unclear D gene. The TCR comes from a human donor in good health. The CDR3 bases are TGTGCCAGCAGCCCTACAAGGAACTATGGCTACACCTTC. This sequence encodes CASSPTRNYGYTF.